The clone carrying this TCR beta chain occurred many times. This sample was taken from a study of blood T cells in healthy people across ages. A second about 6 to 12 cycle PCR used barcoded and J-beta primers. MiXCR was run by TCRdb on the 5' RACE reads, yielding one entry per CDR3 protein. This sample carries some 1.5 million distinct CDR3 sequences, approximately 30% of them seen once, and the ten largest clones take roughly 8%. Sequencing used blood. The TCR comes from a young woman in good health.

This chain's CDR3 is CATSRDLRGGRLSYEQYF. CDR3 DNA: TGTGCCACCAGCAGAGATCTCAGGGGGGGGAGGCTCTCCTACGAGCAGTACTTC. The chain recombines TRBV15 with TRBJ2-7; TRBD1 or TRBD2 may be the D gene (7 bases each). Germline V CDR1 and CDR2: LNHNV, YYDKDF (reference sequence). The germline V and J ends were trimmed by 0 bases and 0 bases, with 18 bases remaining between them. The CDR3 spans 18 residues.